This T cell receptor beta chain was observed in a study of T cells in Graves' hyperthyroidism and ophthalmopathy. From germline, CDR1 is LNHDA and CDR2 SQIVND (reference sequence). CDR3 size: 15 residues. V trimming: 4 bases; J trimming: 4 bases; junction bases outside the gene matches: 10. What was amplified from RNA transcripts were TCR beta CDR3 regions. Researchers ran a first-round RT-PCR on the TCR CDR3 using the HTBI primer set. From the multiplex PCR reads, TCRdb called clonotypes with MiXCR, one entry per CDR3 protein. The profile shows about 360,000 distinct CDR3 sequences, around 25% of them singletons.

The V and J genes are TRBV19 and TRBJ2-7; 7 nucleotides line up with TRBD2. The TCR comes from a man in his forties or fifties with Graves' hyperthyroidism. The sample was blood. The CDR3 reads CASSTTTSSSYEQYF. The CDR3 coding sequence is TGTGCCAGTAGTACAACGACTAGCTCCTCTTACGAGCAGTACTTC.